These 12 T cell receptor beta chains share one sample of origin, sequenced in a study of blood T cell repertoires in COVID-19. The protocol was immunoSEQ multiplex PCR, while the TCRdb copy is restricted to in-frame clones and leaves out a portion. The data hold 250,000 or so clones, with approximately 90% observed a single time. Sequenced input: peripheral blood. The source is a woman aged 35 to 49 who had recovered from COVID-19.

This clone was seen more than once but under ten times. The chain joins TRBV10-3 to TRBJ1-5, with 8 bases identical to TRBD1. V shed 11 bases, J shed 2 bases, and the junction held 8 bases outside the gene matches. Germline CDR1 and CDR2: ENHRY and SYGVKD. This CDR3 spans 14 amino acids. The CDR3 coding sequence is TGTGCCGCTACAGGGGGACGGGGCAATCAGCCCCAGCATTTT. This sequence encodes CAATGGRGNQPQHF.

The CDR3 region has the DNA TGTGCCAGCAGCCCAGGGGGGCAGACTAATCCCTACGAGCAGTACTTC. This gives the protein CASSPGGQTNPYEQYF. This chain links TRBV7-2 with TRBJ2-7, with D possibly matching TRBD1 (7 bases). The CDR3 spans 16 residues. V lost 5 bases to trimming and J lost 2 bases, with 19 bases between them. Germline CDR1 reads SGHTA; CDR2 reads FQGNSA.

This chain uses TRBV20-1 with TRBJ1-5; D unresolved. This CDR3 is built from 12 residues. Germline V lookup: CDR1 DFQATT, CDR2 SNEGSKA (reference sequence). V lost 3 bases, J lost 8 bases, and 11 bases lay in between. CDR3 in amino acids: CSASVGGKPQHF. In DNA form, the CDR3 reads TGCAGTGCTAGTGTCGGCGGGAAGCCCCAGCATTTT.

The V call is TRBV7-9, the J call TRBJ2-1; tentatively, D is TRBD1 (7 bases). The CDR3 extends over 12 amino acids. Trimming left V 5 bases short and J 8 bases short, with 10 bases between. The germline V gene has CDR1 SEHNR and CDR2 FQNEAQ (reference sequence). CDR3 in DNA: TGTGCCAGCAGCCAGGGGGGCCATGAGCAGTTCTTC. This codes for CASSQGGHEQFF.

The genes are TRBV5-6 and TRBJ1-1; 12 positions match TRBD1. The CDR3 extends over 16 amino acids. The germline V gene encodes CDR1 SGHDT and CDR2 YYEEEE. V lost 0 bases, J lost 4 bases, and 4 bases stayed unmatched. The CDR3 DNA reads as TGTGCCAGCAGCTTGGGGGACAGGGGGCGTAGCACTGAAGCTTTCTTT. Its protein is CASSLGDRGRSTEAFF.

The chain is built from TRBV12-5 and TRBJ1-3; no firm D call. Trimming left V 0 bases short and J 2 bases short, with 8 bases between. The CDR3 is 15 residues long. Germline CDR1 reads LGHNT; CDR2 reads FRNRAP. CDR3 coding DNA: TGTGCTAGTGGTTTGGTCCGGGTCCCTGGAAACACCATATATTTT. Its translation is CASGLVRVPGNTIYF.

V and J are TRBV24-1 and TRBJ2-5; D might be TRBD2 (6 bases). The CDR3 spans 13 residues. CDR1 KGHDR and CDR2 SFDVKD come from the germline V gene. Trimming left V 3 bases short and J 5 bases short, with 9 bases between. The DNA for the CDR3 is TGTGCCACCAGTGATGGGAGGTTGGAGACCCAGTACTTC. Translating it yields CATSDGRLETQYF.

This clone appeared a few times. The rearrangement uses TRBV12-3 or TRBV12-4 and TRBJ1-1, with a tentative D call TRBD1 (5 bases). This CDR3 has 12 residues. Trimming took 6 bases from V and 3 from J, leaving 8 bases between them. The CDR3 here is CASSPGDTEAFF. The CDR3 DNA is TGTGCCAGCAGCCCGGGGGACACTGAAGCTTTCTTT.

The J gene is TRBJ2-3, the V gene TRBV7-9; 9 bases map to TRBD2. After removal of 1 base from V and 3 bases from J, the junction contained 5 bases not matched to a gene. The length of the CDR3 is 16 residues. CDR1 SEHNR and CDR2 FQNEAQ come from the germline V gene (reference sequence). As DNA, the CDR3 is TGTGCCAGCAGCTTAGGTTGGCTAGCGGGAACAGATACGCAGTATTTT. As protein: CASSLGWLAGTDTQYF.

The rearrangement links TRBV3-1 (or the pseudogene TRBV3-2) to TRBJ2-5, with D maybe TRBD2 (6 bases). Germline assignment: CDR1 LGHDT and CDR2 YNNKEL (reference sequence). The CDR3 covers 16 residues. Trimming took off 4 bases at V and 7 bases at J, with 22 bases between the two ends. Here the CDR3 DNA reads TGTGCCAGCAGCCGCCAAGGGACCGCGCTGGGGGGGACCCAGTACTTC. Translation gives CASSRQGTALGGTQYF.

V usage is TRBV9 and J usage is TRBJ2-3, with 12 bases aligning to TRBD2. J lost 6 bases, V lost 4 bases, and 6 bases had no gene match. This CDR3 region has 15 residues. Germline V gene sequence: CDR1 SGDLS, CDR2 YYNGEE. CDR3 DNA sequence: TGTGCCAGCAGCACTAGCGGGAGGCGAGGGGATACGCAGTATTTT. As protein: CASSTSGRRGDTQYF.

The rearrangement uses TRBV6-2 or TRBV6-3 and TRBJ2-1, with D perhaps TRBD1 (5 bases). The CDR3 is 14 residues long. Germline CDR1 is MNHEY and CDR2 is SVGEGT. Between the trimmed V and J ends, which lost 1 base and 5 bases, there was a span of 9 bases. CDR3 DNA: TGTGCCAGCAGTTACTACAGGACGAACAATGAGCAGTTCTTC. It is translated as CASSYYRTNNEQFF.